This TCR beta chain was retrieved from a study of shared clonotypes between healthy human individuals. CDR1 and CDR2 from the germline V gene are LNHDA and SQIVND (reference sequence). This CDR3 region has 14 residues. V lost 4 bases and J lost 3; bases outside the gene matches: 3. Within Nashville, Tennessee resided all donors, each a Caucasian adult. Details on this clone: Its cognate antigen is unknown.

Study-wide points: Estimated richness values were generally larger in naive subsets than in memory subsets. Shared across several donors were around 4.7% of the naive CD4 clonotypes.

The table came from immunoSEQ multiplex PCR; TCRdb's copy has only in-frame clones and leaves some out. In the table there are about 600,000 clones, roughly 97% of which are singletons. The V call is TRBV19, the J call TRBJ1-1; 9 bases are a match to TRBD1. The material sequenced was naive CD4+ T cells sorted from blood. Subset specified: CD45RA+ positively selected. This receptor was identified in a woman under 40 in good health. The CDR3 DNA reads TGTGCCAGTAGTACACACAGGGGGCACACTGAAGCTTTCTTT. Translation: CASSTHRGHTEAFF.